These 14 T cell receptor beta chains share one sample of origin, sequenced in a study of metastatic and nonmetastatic thyroid tumors (dated by TCRdb to about 2020). Library preparation employed PCR. Instrument used: Illumina HiSeq 4000. TCRdb reworked the public reads: Q25 trimming with fastp, MiXCR clone assembly, productive beta chains retained. The sample table shows 89,000 or so clones, and around 7.8% are seen once. Together, the top ten hold roughly 9% of the sample. No treatment had been received by any patient before thyroid surgery. Sample: blood. The receptors originated from a female donor with papillary thyroid cancer or a benign thyroid nodule (not recorded which). Some clones in this sample may be carry-over from other donors' samples.

This clone occurred many times. The chain employs TRBV6-4 and TRBJ1-1; tentatively, D is TRBD1 (5 bases). Germline V CDR1 and CDR2: MRHNA, SNTAGT. Trimming stripped 5 bases from V and 3 bases from J, with 13 bases between. CDR3 length: 14 amino acids. The CDR3 sequence: CASSRRDEDTEAFF. In DNA, the CDR3 is TGTGCCAGCAGTCGCCGGGACGAGGACACTGAAGCTTTCTTT.

This clone has at least ten counts. This sequence joins TRBV10-2 and TRBJ1-1, with unresolved D. Trimming shortened V by 3 bases and J by 1 base, and 9 bases separated the two germline ends. The CDR3 consists of 14 residues. Germline assignment: CDR1 WSHSY and CDR2 SAAADI. The CDR3 is CASSESSRNTEAFF. The CDR3 coding sequence is TGCGCCAGCAGTGAATCGAGTAGGAACACTGAAGCTTTCTTT.

At least ten counts were recorded for this clone. This sequence joins TRBV3-1 and TRBJ2-7, with D maybe TRBD1 (6 bases). This CDR3 spans 12 amino acids. V lost 4 bases and J lost 3, with 7 bases in between. The V gene's germline CDR1 is LGHDT and CDR2 YNNKEL (reference sequence). The CDR3 spells CASSPQGYEQYF. CDR3 bases: TGTGCCAGCAGCCCACAGGGCTACGAGCAGTACTTC.

This clone was picked up many times. The identical CDR3 is also encoded by other nucleotide sequences in the sample. This chain connects TRBV7-6 to TRBJ2-5, with 15 nucleotides matching TRBD2. Germline V gene data show CDR1 as SGHVS and CDR2 as FNYEAQ. V lost 7 bases to trimming and J lost 6 bases; unmatched junction nucleotides: 9. The CDR3 spans 16 residues. The CDR3 spells CASTGLAGGRFQTQYF. DNA of the CDR3: TGTGCCAGCACGGGACTAGCGGGGGGTCGGTTCCAGACCCAGTACTTC.

This clone has more than one count but fewer than ten. This chain links TRBV12-3 or TRBV12-4 with TRBJ1-4, with TRBD1 matching over 10 bases. Losses at the gene ends were 3 bases for V and 7 bases for J; bases not matched to a gene: 2. The CDR3 has 14 residues. The chain's CDR3 is CASSFGTGAEKLFF. CDR3 nucleotide sequence: TGTGCCAGCAGTTTCGGGACAGGGGCTGAAAAACTGTTTTTT.

This clone has a handful of counts. The J gene is TRBJ2-7, the V gene TRBV3-1; D call uncertain. V lost 1 base and J lost 2, with 9 bases in between. Germline lookup yields CDR1 LGHDT and CDR2 YNNKEL (reference sequence). The length of the CDR3 is 14 residues. The CDR3 nucleotides read TGTGCCAGCAGCCAAGGGGCAGGTACCTACGAGCAGTACTTC. Translating it yields CASSQGAGTYEQYF.

This clone was observed a handful of times. This sequence may be a read error, since a much larger clone differs from it by one base. The conserved phenylalanine or tryptophan normally closing the CDR3 is absent here, so this likely arose from a read error. The chain links TRBV20-1 to TRBJ2-7; the match to TRBD2 covers 9 bases. The J segment lost 0 bases and the V segment lost 3 bases, leaving 6 bases of the junction unmatched. This CDR3 spans 15 amino acids. The V gene's germline CDR1 is DFQATT and CDR2 SNEGSKA (reference sequence). This CDR3 reads CSASSLAGSSYEQYL. The CDR3 nucleotides are TGCAGTGCTAGCTCCCTAGCGGGGAGCTCCTACGAGCAGTACCTC.

Regarding this clone: A read error may explain this, as a much larger clone is one base away. J is TRBJ1-2 and V is TRBV5-6; D unclear. In germline, CDR1 is SGHDT, CDR2 YYEEEE. This CDR3 comprises 12 residues. Trimming cost V 6 bases and J 3 bases, with 9 bases left between them. CDR3 in DNA: TGTGCCAGCATCGAAGGCTACTATGGCTACACCTTC. Protein sequence: CASIEGYYGYTF.

This clone occurred a few times. The genes are TRBV5-6 and TRBJ2-1; D remains ambiguous. Germline V CDR1 and CDR2: SGHDT, YYEEEE. The CDR3 consists of 12 residues. The V gene lost 4 bases and the J gene lost 6 bases, with 8 bases spanning the gap. CDR3: CASSPQSNEQFF. CDR3 DNA: TGTGCCAGCAGCCCGCAAAGCAATGAGCAGTTCTTC.

There are many counts of this clone. This sequence joins TRBV3-1 and TRBJ1-6; a weak D match, TRBD1 (6 bases). Germline CDR1 LGHDT, CDR2 YNNKEL (reference sequence). The CDR3 consists of 12 residues. Trimming pared 6 bases from V and 10 bases from J, leaving 10 bases between. CDR3 protein: CASRGGRSPLHF. CDR3 nucleotides: TGTGCCAGCAGGGGGGGGCGATCACCCCTCCACTTT.

This clone is medium-sized within its sample. The same CDR3 also results from other DNA sequences found in this sample. The chain combines TRBV12-3 or TRBV12-4 with TRBJ2-7, with D perhaps TRBD1 (5 bases). V lost 5 bases and J lost 6, with 17 bases in between. The CDR3 has 14 residues. CDR3 sequence reads: CASSPGSPRGEQYF. The DNA for the CDR3 is TGTGCCAGCAGTCCCGGCTCTCCAAGGGGCGAGCAGTACTTC.

This clone was observed a handful of times. The chain has TRBV2 and TRBJ1-3; D gene uncertain. The CDR3 runs to 13 residues. V lost 7 bases and J lost 0, with 7 bases in between. Germline lookup yields CDR1 SNHLY and CDR2 FYNNEI. CDR3 nucleotides: TGTGCCAGCAATGGTGGCTCTGGAAACACCATATATTTT. Amino acids: CASNGGSGNTIYF.

This clone was counted ten times or more. The chain has TRBV7-3 and TRBJ2-7; D is unclear. Germline V gene lookup returns CDR1 SGHTA and CDR2 FQGTGA. This CDR3 is built from 16 residues. Trimming removed 4 bases from V and 4 bases from J, with 20 bases in between. The CDR3, as DNA: TGTGCCAGCAGCTCAAAACAACGGACGAAACAATACGAGCAGTACTTC. Its protein product is CASSSKQRTKQYEQYF.

The table lists this clone with many counts. CDR3 nucleotide sequence: TGCGCCAGCAGCTTGGGTGGGGTGGAGAACGAGCAGTACTTC. It codes for CASSLGGVENEQYF. This sequence joins TRBV5-1 and TRBJ2-7; the D is unclear. Germline assignment: CDR1 SGHRS and CDR2 YFSETQ. The CDR3 covers 14 residues. Trimming cost V 0 bases and J 5 bases, with 12 bases left between them.